The 22 T cell receptor beta chains below come from one sample, sequenced in a study of T cells after yellow fever vaccination. MiXCR, run by TCRdb on the 5' RACE reads, gives a single entry per CDR3 protein. The sample has a few hundred thousand distinct CDR3 sequences; approximately 4% are singletons. The starting material was PBMCs, obtained 5 days after the yellow fever booster vaccination. These receptor sequences come from a man aged 18 to 29 who received the YFV17D yellow fever vaccine.

The V call is TRBV18, the J call TRBJ2-1; 10 nucleotides line up with TRBD1. V dropped 2 bases and J dropped 4; count of bases not matched to a gene: 11. CDR1 and CDR2 (germline): KGHSH, LQKENI. This CDR3 spans 18 amino acids. In DNA, the CDR3 is TGTGCCAGCTCACCAGACCTCCGGGACAGGGGACCTTACAATGAGCAGTTCTTC. This codes for CASSPDLRDRGPYNEQFF.

This rearrangement joins TRBV29-1 to TRBJ1-1, with 8 bases identical to TRBD1. The CDR3 is 14 amino acids. The junction had 4 bases not matched to a gene; V was cut back by 1 base and J by 3 bases. The germline CDR1 and CDR2 sequences are SQVTM and ANQGSEA. The DNA for the CDR3 is TGCAGCGTTGAAGCCAGGGGGCTGGACACTGAAGCTTTCTTT. Translating it yields CSVEARGLDTEAFF.

In this sample, this clonotype turned up a few times. V and J are TRBV29-1 and TRBJ1-6, with TRBD1 identical over 9 bases. This CDR3 has 13 residues. The ends lost 6 bases at V and 8 bases at J; junction bases unmatched: 5. Germline V gene data show CDR1 as SQVTM and CDR2 as ANQGSEA. The CDR3 sequence is CSVGRDRDSPLHF. The CDR3 DNA follows: TGCAGCGTGGGCCGGGACAGGGATTCACCCCTCCACTTT.

This clonotype has a handful of counts. The chain is built from TRBV29-1 and TRBJ1-2, with D maybe TRBD1 (5 bases). Germline loops: CDR1 SQVTM, CDR2 ANQGSEA. The germline V and J ends were trimmed by 1 base and 4 bases, with 13 bases remaining between them. The CDR3 length is 14 residues. The CDR3 bases are TGCAGCGTTGAAGTTACTGGACAAGGCTATGGCTACACCTTC. This codes for CSVEVTGQGYGYTF.

This clonotype turned up a few times. CDR3 nucleotide sequence: TGTGCCAGCAGCTTAGCCCCACTCGGCAGGGAGGCGCAGTACTTC. Protein product: CASSLAPLGREAQYF. The rearrangement uses TRBV7-6 and TRBJ2-7; the D gene is possibly TRBD2 (6 bases). Trimming removed 0 bases from V and 9 bases from J, with 18 bases in between. This CDR3 is 15 amino acids long. Germline-derived CDR1 and CDR2 are SGHVS and FNYEAQ.

This clonotype was observed a handful of times. This rearrangement joins TRBV5-6 to TRBJ2-2; D call uncertain. Germline CDR1 reads SGHDT; CDR2 reads YYEEEE. V was shortened by 1 base and J by 7 bases, with 5 bases between the two germline ends. This CDR3 is 12 amino acids long. Written as DNA, the CDR3 is TGTGCCAGCAGCTTGCTTAACGGGGAGCTGTTTTTT. Its protein is CASSLLNGELFF.

The chain uses TRBV5-1 and TRBJ1-4, with a weak D call TRBD1 (6 bases). CDR3 length: 15 residues. CDR1 and CDR2 from the germline V gene are SGHRS and YFSETQ. The V and J ends lost 0 bases and 8 bases respectively, with 14 bases between them. CDR3 coding DNA: TGCGCCAGCAGCTTGGTGGGCAGGGGACGAGAAAAACTGTTTTTT. It yields the protein CASSLVGRGREKLFF.

The rearrangement links TRBV6-6 to TRBJ2-7; D is possibly TRBD1 (6 bases). V was cut by 6 bases and J by 3 bases, with 9 bases left in between. There are 12 residues in the CDR3. Looked up from germline, CDR1 is MNHNY and CDR2 is SVGAGI (reference sequence). The CDR3 loop is CASRSDSYEQYF. In DNA, the CDR3 is TGTGCCAGCAGATCGGACAGCTACGAGCAGTACTTC.

This clonotype has at least ten counts. The chain links TRBV10-3 to TRBJ2-1, with a tentative D call TRBD2 (5 bases). This CDR3 has 12 amino acids. Germline V gene lookup returns CDR1 ENHRY and CDR2 SYGVKD. With 10 bases removed from V and 5 bases from J, the gap between germline ends came to 12 bases. The DNA of the CDR3 is TGTGCCACCGAGGCCGGGGACAATGAGCAGTTCTTC. This translates into CATEAGDNEQFF.

This clonotype was counted only a few times. The CDR3 nucleotides read TGTGCCAGCAGTTTAGCGGCTAGCGACAATGAGCAGTTCTTC. This gives the protein CASSLAASDNEQFF. V usage is TRBV12-3 or TRBV12-4 and J usage is TRBJ2-1, with a weak D call TRBD2 (6 bases). The CDR3 runs 14 residues. The ends were cut back, 0 bases at V and 5 bases at J, with 8 bases in the middle.

This chain links TRBV30 with TRBJ1-2; D unclear. CDR1 is GTSNPN and CDR2 is SVGIG in the germline V gene (reference sequence). V lost 5 bases and J lost 2, with 9 bases in between. The CDR3 runs to 12 residues. The CDR3 loop reads CAWDPLNYGYTF. As DNA, the CDR3 is TGTGCCTGGGACCCCCTAAACTATGGCTACACCTTC.

In its sample, this clonotype was seen many times. The chain employs TRBV12-3 or TRBV12-4 and TRBJ2-1, with 15 bases lining up with TRBD2. The CDR3 sequence is 17 residues long. Trimming removed 5 bases from V and 8 bases from J; junction bases left unmatched: 10. DNA of the CDR3: TGTGCCAGCAGTCCCCCGGGACTAGCGGGGGGTAGGGATGAGCAGTTCTTC. This translates into CASSPPGLAGGRDEQFF.

V and J are TRBV12-3 or TRBV12-4 and TRBJ1-6; 8 bases match TRBD1. CDR3 size: 14 residues. The ends lost 5 bases at V and 8 bases at J; junction bases unmatched: 5. CDR3 protein: CASSPGQVDSPLHF. The CDR3 nucleotides are TGTGCCAGCAGTCCGGGACAGGTGGATTCACCCCTCCACTTT.

This clonotype was recorded at least ten times. The V call is TRBV7-9, the J call TRBJ2-1; 7 bases line up with TRBD2. CDR3 length equals 17 residues. The junction had 8 bases not matched to a gene; V was cut back by 2 bases and J by 1 base. Germline loops: CDR1 SEHNR, CDR2 FQNEAQ (reference sequence). The CDR3 is CASSLSRGSLSYNEQFF. CDR3 nucleotide sequence: TGTGCCAGCAGCTTATCGCGGGGGAGTCTTTCCTACAATGAGCAGTTCTTC.

This clonotype was counted ten times or more. The rearrangement links TRBV7-2 to TRBJ2-3; TRBD2 aligns across 10 bases. CDR1 and CDR2 from the germline V gene are SGHTA and FQGNSA. This CDR3 has 18 residues. V lost 4 bases and J lost 2; bases outside the gene matches: 12. CDR3 loop: CASSSRIVLAGNTDTQYF. The CDR3 nucleotides are TGTGCCAGCAGCTCCCGGATTGTACTAGCGGGGAACACAGATACGCAGTATTTT.

This clonotype was observed many times. The CDR3 nucleotides are TGTGCCAGCAGCAGGGGGAGAGGGGAAAAACTGTTTTTT. This gives the protein CASSRGRGEKLFF. The chain carries TRBV12-3 or TRBV12-4 and TRBJ1-4; 7 bases agree with TRBD1. This CDR3 has 13 residues. V lost 6 bases to trimming and J lost 8 bases; unmatched junction nucleotides: 6.

This clonotype was seen only a few times. CDR3 nucleotide sequence: TGTGCCAGCAGAAGACCGGGACTAGCGGGGGGTACGCAGTATTTT. Translation: CASRRPGLAGGTQYF. This chain connects TRBV7-2 to TRBJ2-3; 15 bases fit TRBD2. The CDR3 has 15 residues. The V segment lost 6 bases and the J segment 8 bases; nucleotides outside the gene matches: 6. Germline assignment: CDR1 SGHTA and CDR2 FQGNSA.

This clonotype was counted a few times. The V and J genes are TRBV7-9 and TRBJ1-2, with 9 bases identical to TRBD1. CDR3 length equals 13 residues. Looked up from germline, CDR1 is SEHNR and CDR2 is FQNEAQ (reference sequence). The V gene end was trimmed by 5 bases and the J gene end by 7 bases; junction bases not matched to a gene: 5. CDR3 region: CASSTQGASGYTF. The CDR3 coding sequence is TGTGCCAGCAGCACACAGGGGGCGAGTGGCTACACCTTC.

This clonotype has a handful of counts. The rearrangement uses TRBV5-4 and TRBJ2-3; possibly TRBD2 for D (7 bases). Per germline, CDR1 SGHNT and CDR2 YYREEE (reference sequence). V was pared by 5 bases and J by 5 bases, with 18 bases between. The CDR3 consists of 15 residues. The CDR3 region has the DNA TGTGCCAGCAGTCATTGGGGAGGGGGAGGAGATACGCAGTATTTT. Amino acids: CASSHWGGGGDTQYF.

This clonotype was observed a few times. As DNA, the CDR3 is TGTGCCAGCAGTGAGTGGGGGGGACAGAACACTGAAGCTTTCTTT. This encodes CASSEWGGQNTEAFF. The chain joins TRBV12-3 or TRBV12-4 to TRBJ1-1, with D possibly TRBD1 on 6 matching bases. The V gene lost 5 bases and the J gene lost 1 base, with 14 bases spanning the gap. The CDR3 is made up of 15 amino acids.

This clonotype occurred many times. This chain's CDR3 is CASSFDTGELFF. CDR3 in DNA: TGTGCCAGCAGCTTCGACACCGGGGAGCTGTTTTTT. The rearrangement joins TRBV11-2 to TRBJ2-2; no clear D gene. CDR3 length: 12 amino acids. V was pared by 3 bases and J by 3 bases, with 2 bases between. Germline V gene lookup returns CDR1 SGHAT and CDR2 FQNNGV.

Only a few counts were recorded for this clonotype. The V and J genes are TRBV5-1 and TRBJ1-6, with 8 positions matching TRBD1. The J segment lost 7 bases and the V segment lost 5 bases, leaving 8 bases of the junction unmatched. This CDR3 is 15 amino acids long. Germline loops: CDR1 SGHRS, CDR2 YFSETQ. The CDR3 DNA is TGCGCCAGCAGTCACGGACAGGGTCGAAATTCACCCCTCCACTTT. This encodes CASSHGQGRNSPLHF.